The source of this TCR beta chain is a study of primary melanoma T cells and metastatic recurrence. For the study at large: Tumors were T2–T4 primary melanomas thicker than 1 mm.

Study-wide points: Suggested, not shown: primary melanomas can contain effective antitumor T cells. Combined with tumor thickness, T-cell fraction reportedly beat other histopathological additions.

Measured with immunoSEQ multiplex PCR; TCRdb has only the in-frame clones, and not every one. The data hold 150 to 200 clones, with about three quarters observed a single time. Patients with resected primary melanoma were considered at risk of metastatic recurrence. This CDR3 spans 15 amino acids. Trimming took 6 bases from V and 4 from J; bases not matched to a gene: 11. Germline V gives CDR1 MNHGY, CDR2 SAAAGT. As concerns this clone: Its antigen is as yet unknown.

Sequenced: melanoma tumor tissue. V and J are TRBV6-8 and TRBJ2-7; 8 bases line up with TRBD1. This receptor was taken from a human donor with melanoma. This CDR3 is CASRKDRGRGYEQYF. CDR3 nucleotide sequence: TGTGCCAGCAGAAAAGACAGGGGCAGAGGGTACGAGCAGTACTTC.